This T cell receptor (beta chain) is drawn from a study of CD8 T cells in ankylosing spondylitis. Study-level points and caveats: A TCR beta motif made of 7 to 9 highly homologous variants seemed typical of ankylosing spondylitis blood. Earlier authors reported some of these motif variants in reactive arthritis synovial fluid and blood. Within matched ankylosing spondylitis synovial fluid, disease-linked clones were reportedly significantly enriched.

With molecular barcodes, quantitative 5'-RACE was used to make the TCR beta libraries. TCRdb re-called the 5' RACE reads through MiXCR, storing one row per CDR3 protein. The table has about 800,000 distinct CDR3 sequences, over 9.5% seen once. With respect to this clonotype: Its matching antigen is unknown.

Germline CDR1 MNHNS, CDR2 SASEGT. The CDR3 covers 14 residues. Trimming cost V 5 bases and J 7 bases; bases outside gene matches: 9. The specimen was blood, either unsorted or a sorted T cell fraction (not recorded which). This sequence was found in a male donor with ankylosing spondylitis. V is TRBV6-1 and J is TRBJ1-2, with TRBD1 identical over 8 bases. CDR3 DNA sequence: TGTGCCAGCAGTACCGGACAGGGTCTAACTGGCTACACCTTC. Translating gives CASSTGQGLTGYTF.